This entry lists 25 T cell receptor beta chains sequenced from one sample in a study of T cell responses to AZD1222 COVID-19 vaccine. Generated by immunoSEQ multiplex PCR, the TCRdb table keeps only in-frame clones and is missing some. The table has about 94,000 clones, around 84% seen once; the top ten hold roughly 4.7%. The sequencing here drew on peripheral blood, taken 28 days after the second AZD1222 dose. The origin of the receptors is an adult who received the AZD1222 COVID-19 vaccine.

The gene calls are TRBV5-1 and TRBJ2-3; TRBD1 agrees at 9 bases. The CDR3 consists of 15 residues. CDR1 SGHRS and CDR2 YFSETQ come from the germline V gene. With 4 bases clipped from V and 4 bases from J, the junction kept 7 bases outside the gene matches. The CDR3: CASSTGTGIADTQYF. CDR3 DNA sequence: TGCGCCAGCAGCACAGGGACAGGGATCGCAGATACGCAGTATTTT.

The CDR3 region is CSVPGPGNTIYF. The DNA for the CDR3 is TGCAGCGTGCCGGGACCTGGAAACACCATATATTTT. The chain combines TRBV29-1 with TRBJ1-3; weak D call: TRBD1 (5 bases). The CDR3 is 12 amino acids. The ends were cut back, 6 bases at V and 2 bases at J, with 8 bases in the middle. CDR1 SQVTM and CDR2 ANQGSEA come from the germline V gene.

The rearrangement links TRBV15 to TRBJ2-5, with a tentative D call TRBD1 (6 bases). The CDR3 has 15 amino acids. CDR1 LNHNV and CDR2 YYDKDF come from the germline V gene (reference sequence). Trimming stripped 5 bases from V and 9 bases from J, with 22 bases between. CDR3 in amino acids: CATSPHADAEGAQYF. The CDR3 DNA reads as TGTGCCACCAGCCCTCATGCGGATGCAGAGGGGGCCCAGTACTTC. The variable domain in full, with the rest retrieved from reference TRBV15 and TRBJ2-5, is DAMVIQNPRYQVTQFGKPVTLSCSQTLNHNVMYWYQQKSSQAPKLLFHYYDKDFNNEADTPDNFQSRRPNTSFCFLDIRSPGLGDTAMYLCATSPHADAEGAQYFGPGTRLLVL.

The chain joins TRBV9 to TRBJ2-7; D gene ambiguous. Trimming took 1 base from V and 0 from J, leaving 8 bases between them. CDR1 is SGDLS and CDR2 is YYNGEE in the germline V gene. The CDR3 has 14 amino acids. CDR3 bases: TGTGCCAGCAGCGTAACGGGTTCCTCCTACGAGCAGTACTTC. Translation gives CASSVTGSSYEQYF.

The rearrangement links TRBV7-2 to TRBJ2-5; 8 nucleotides line up with TRBD2. The trim removed 5 bases at V and 2 bases at J, leaving 10 bases unmatched. The germline V gene encodes CDR1 SGHTA and CDR2 FQGNSA. This CDR3 is built from 16 residues. The CDR3 protein is CASSHWARGGQETQYF. In DNA form, the CDR3 reads TGTGCCAGCAGCCACTGGGCCCGGGGGGGGCAAGAGACCCAGTACTTC.

The chain employs TRBV5-1 and TRBJ2-7, with D maybe TRBD2 (6 bases). Trimming took 5 bases from V and 3 from J, leaving 18 bases between them. Looked up from germline, CDR1 is SGHRS and CDR2 is YFSETQ. This CDR3 contains 15 residues. The CDR3 region is CASSPVGGAHYEQYF. In DNA form, the CDR3 reads TGCGCCAGCAGTCCGGTGGGCGGGGCCCACTACGAGCAGTACTTC.

This chain links TRBV19 with TRBJ1-1, with D possibly being TRBD1 (5 bases). Looked up from germline, CDR1 is LNHDA and CDR2 is SQIVND (reference sequence). The CDR3 has 15 amino acids. Trimming took off 5 bases at V and 1 base at J, with 14 bases between the two ends. The chain's CDR3 is CASSPQGHPNTEAFF. The CDR3, as DNA: TGTGCCAGTAGTCCACAAGGACACCCGAACACTGAAGCTTTCTTT.

V usage is TRBV9 and J usage is TRBJ2-3; tentative D call: TRBD2 (5 bases). This CDR3 has 14 residues. Deletions cut 3 bases from V and 0 bases from J, with 8 bases between. Per the germline V gene, CDR1 is SGDLS and CDR2 is YYNGEE. The CDR3 here is CASSAEGSTDTQYF. The CDR3 bases are TGTGCCAGCAGCGCCGAGGGAAGCACAGATACGCAGTATTTT.

The J gene is TRBJ1-1, the V gene TRBV9; D call uncertain. Germline loops: CDR1 SGDLS, CDR2 YYNGEE. The length of the CDR3 is 13 residues. The germline V and J ends were trimmed by 4 bases and 1 base, with 8 bases remaining between them. CDR3 nucleotides: TGTGCCAGCAGCCCCGAAGGGAACACTGAAGCTTTCTTT. Amino acids: CASSPEGNTEAFF. Using reference TRBV9 and TRBJ1-1 for the parts outside the CDR3, the full variable domain is DSGVTQTPKHLITATGQRVTLRCSPRSGDLSVYWYQQSLDQGLQFLIQYYNGEERAKGNILERFSAQQFPDLHSELNLSSLELGDSALYFCASSPEGNTEAFFGQGTRLTVV.

This chain links TRBV24-1 with TRBJ2-5; unclear D gene. Trimming removed 4 bases at V and 4 bases at J, with 6 bases between. Looked up from germline, CDR1 is KGHDR and CDR2 is SFDVKD. The CDR3 runs 12 residues. CDR3 region: CATSDPLETQYF. The CDR3 nucleotides are TGTGCCACCAGTGACCCGCTAGAGACCCAGTACTTC.

The chain uses TRBV19 and TRBJ1-5; no firm D call. The CDR3 sequence is 16 residues long. Trimming cost V 7 bases and J 0 bases, with 16 bases left between them. Germline values: CDR1 LNHDA, CDR2 SQIVND (reference sequence). CDR3 in amino acids: CASNLGKGYSNQPQHF. DNA of the CDR3: TGTGCCAGTAACTTGGGAAAGGGATATAGCAATCAGCCCCAGCATTTT.

CDR3 nucleotide sequence: TGTGCCAGTAGTATAAGGCCGACTTTCTCCTACGAGCAGTACTTC. Its translation: CASSIRPTFSYEQYF. The J gene is TRBJ2-7, the V gene TRBV19; D not resolved. The CDR3 has 15 amino acids. The germline gives CDR1 LNHDA, CDR2 SQIVND (reference sequence). V lost 2 bases, J lost 0 bases, and 11 bases lay in between. Using reference TRBV19 and TRBJ2-7 for the parts outside the CDR3, the full variable domain is DGGITQSPKYLFRKEGQNVTLSCEQNLNHDAMYWYRQDPGQGLRLIYYSQIVNDFQKGDIAEGYSVSREKKESFPLTVTSAQKNPTAFYLCASSIRPTFSYEQYFGPGTRLTVT.

The rearrangement links TRBV10-1 to TRBJ2-1, with 8 nucleotides matching TRBD2. The V gene's germline CDR1 is WNHNN and CDR2 SYGVQD (reference sequence). CDR3 length: 14 residues. V shed 6 bases, J shed 6 bases, and the junction held 7 bases outside the gene matches. The CDR3 spells CASSLAGPTNEQFF. In DNA, the CDR3 is TGCGCCAGCAGCTTAGCGGGGCCTACCAATGAGCAGTTCTTC.

The rearrangement joins TRBV10-3 to TRBJ1-1; D is possibly TRBD1 (6 bases). V was pared by 7 bases and J by 1 base, with 13 bases between. The germline gives CDR1 ENHRY, CDR2 SYGVKD. CDR3 size: 14 residues. The CDR3 DNA follows: TGTGCCATCAACGATGCAGGGGCGAACACTGAAGCTTTCTTT. Its translation is CAINDAGANTEAFF.

The J gene is TRBJ2-1, the V gene TRBV7-9; D ambiguous. CDR3 length: 15 amino acids. Germline CDR1 is SEHNR and CDR2 is FQNEAQ (reference sequence). Trimming shortened V by 2 bases and J by 0 bases, and 8 bases separated the two germline ends. The CDR3 DNA reads as TGTGCCAGCAGCTTAAGTGCGAGCTCCTACAATGAGCAGTTCTTC. Its translation: CASSLSASSYNEQFF. Variable domain in full (rest from reference TRBV7-9 and TRBJ2-1): DTGVSQNPRHKITKRGQNVTFRCDPISEHNRLYWYRQTLGQGPEFLTYFQNEAQLEKSRLLSDRFSAERPKGSFSTLEIQRTEQGDSAMYLCASSLSASSYNEQFFGPGTRLTVL.

The rearrangement uses TRBV9 and TRBJ1-2; TRBD1 is a possible D gene (6 bases). Trimming left V 0 bases short and J 7 bases short, with 13 bases between. Looked up from germline, CDR1 is SGDLS and CDR2 is YYNGEE. This CDR3 is 14 amino acids long. This chain's CDR3 is CASSVGPGASGYTF. The CDR3 nucleotides read TGTGCCAGCAGCGTAGGCCCGGGGGCGAGTGGCTACACCTTC.

This clone was found a few times. This rearrangement joins TRBV29-1 to TRBJ2-5; TRBD1 might be the D (5 bases). The CDR3 loop spans 10 amino acids. V lost 6 bases and J 7 bases, leaving 9 bases between the germline ends. CDR1 and CDR2 from the germline V gene are SQVTM and ANQGSEA. The CDR3 loop is CSVAGLTQYF. CDR3 coding DNA: TGCAGCGTGGCAGGGTTGACCCAGTACTTC.

The V call is TRBV19, the J call TRBJ2-4, with 9 bases aligning to TRBD1. Germline V gene data show CDR1 as LNHDA and CDR2 as SQIVND (reference sequence). J gave up 8 bases and V 5 bases, and 7 bases lay outside the gene matches. The CDR3 runs to 14 residues. Written as DNA, the CDR3 is TGTGCCAGTAGTCCCCGGACAGGGGAGGACATTCAGTACTTC. This translates into CASSPRTGEDIQYF.

This chain uses TRBV6-2 or TRBV6-3 with TRBJ2-5; TRBD2 is a possible D gene (7 bases). This CDR3 has 15 amino acids. CDR1 and CDR2 (germline): MNHEY, SVGEGT. Trimming cost V 4 bases and J 0 bases, with 12 bases left between them. In DNA, the CDR3 is TGTGCCAGCAGTTCGTGGGGGGGCAACCAAGAGACCCAGTACTTC. This sequence encodes CASSSWGGNQETQYF.

This sequence joins TRBV4-1 and TRBJ2-5; D call uncertain. The V end was cut by 0 bases, the J end by 1 base, with 12 bases between. This CDR3 has 16 amino acids. Germline assignment: CDR1 MGHRA and CDR2 YSYEKL. For the CDR3, the DNA is TGCGCCAGCAGCCAAGATCCGCCCTCTTTCCAAGAGACCCAGTACTTC. Translation gives CASSQDPPSFQETQYF.

V usage is TRBV11-2 and J usage is TRBJ2-1; D may correspond to TRBD1 or TRBD2 (6 bases each). Trimming removed 7 bases at V and 2 bases at J, with 15 bases between. This CDR3 has 15 amino acids. The germline CDR1 and CDR2 sequences are SGHAT and FQNNGV. CDR3 sequence: CASNVWRGAYNEQFF. CDR3 bases: TGTGCCAGCAACGTGTGGAGGGGGGCCTACAATGAGCAGTTCTTC.

The V call is TRBV9, the J call TRBJ2-3; TRBD1 matches 10 bases. CDR1 and CDR2 (germline): SGDLS, YYNGEE. The CDR3 runs 14 residues. V trimming: 2 bases; J trimming: 6 bases; junction bases outside the gene matches: 3. CDR3 residues: CASSVTGGADTQYF. CDR3 nucleotides: TGTGCCAGCAGCGTGACAGGGGGCGCGGATACGCAGTATTTT.

This clone was recorded only once. This chain links TRBV12-3 or TRBV12-4 with TRBJ1-1; D unresolved. The CDR3 consists of 12 residues. Trimming pared 5 bases from V and 8 bases from J, leaving 12 bases between. CDR3 coding DNA: TGTGCCAGCAGTCCTCGGTACATAGAAGCTTTCTTT. Protein sequence: CASSPRYIEAFF.

CDR3 in DNA: TGCGCCAGCAGGGGTCCGGGACCCAATCAGCCCCAGCATTTT. Residues: CASRGPGPNQPQHF. The chain is built from TRBV4-1 and TRBJ1-5; D perhaps matches TRBD1 (5 bases). The germline gives CDR1 MGHRA, CDR2 YSYEKL. V lost 6 bases and J 3 bases, leaving 12 bases between the germline ends. The CDR3 totals 14 residues.

This rearrangement joins TRBV5-6 to TRBJ1-5; a weak D match, TRBD1 (6 bases). The V gene lost 4 bases and the J gene lost 0 bases, with 14 bases spanning the gap. The germline V gene encodes CDR1 SGHDT and CDR2 YYEEEE. This CDR3 is built from 16 residues. CDR3 loop: CASSNHGTLSNQPQHF. CDR3 nucleotides: TGTGCCAGCAGCAACCACGGGACACTTAGCAATCAGCCCCAGCATTTT.